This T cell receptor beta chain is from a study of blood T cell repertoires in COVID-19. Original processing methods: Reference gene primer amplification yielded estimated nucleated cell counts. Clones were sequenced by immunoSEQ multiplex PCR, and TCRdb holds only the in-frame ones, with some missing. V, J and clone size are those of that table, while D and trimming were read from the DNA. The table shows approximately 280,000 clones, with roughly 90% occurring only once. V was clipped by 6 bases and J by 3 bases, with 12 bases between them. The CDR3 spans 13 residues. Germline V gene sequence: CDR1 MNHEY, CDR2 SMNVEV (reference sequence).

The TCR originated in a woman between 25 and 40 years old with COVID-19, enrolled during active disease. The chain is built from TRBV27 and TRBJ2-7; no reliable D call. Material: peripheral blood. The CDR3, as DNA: TGTGCCAGCAGGAGCCCATCTAGCTACGAGCAGTACTTC. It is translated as CASRSPSSYEQYF.